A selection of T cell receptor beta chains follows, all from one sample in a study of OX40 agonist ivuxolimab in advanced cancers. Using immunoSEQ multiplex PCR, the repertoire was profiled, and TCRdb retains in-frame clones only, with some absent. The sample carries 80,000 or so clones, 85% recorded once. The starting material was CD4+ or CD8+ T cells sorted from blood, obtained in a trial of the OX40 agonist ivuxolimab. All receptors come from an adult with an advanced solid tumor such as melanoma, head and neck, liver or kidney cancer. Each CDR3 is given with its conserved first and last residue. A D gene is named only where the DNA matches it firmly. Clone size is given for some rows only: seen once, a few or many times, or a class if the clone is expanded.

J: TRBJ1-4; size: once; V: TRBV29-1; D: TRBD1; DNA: TGCAGCGCAAGGACAGGGGATGAAAAACTGTTTTTT; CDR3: CSARTGDEKLFF
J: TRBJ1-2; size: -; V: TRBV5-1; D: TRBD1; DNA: TGCGCCAGCAGCGGGGGACAGCATAACTATGGCTACACCTTC; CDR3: CASSGGQHNYGYTF
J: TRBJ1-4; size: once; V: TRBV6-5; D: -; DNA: TGTGCCAGCAGGGGGGGTTTCGGTGAAAAACTGTTTTTT; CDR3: CASRGGFGEKLFF
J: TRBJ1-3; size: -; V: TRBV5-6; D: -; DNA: TGTGCCAGCAGCTTGTGGGGGAGAGGAAACACCATATATTTT; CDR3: CASSLWGRGNTIYF
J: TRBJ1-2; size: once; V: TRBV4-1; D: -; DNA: TGCGCCAGCAGCCAAGTTAATCGGGGCTACACCTTC; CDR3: CASSQVNRGYTF
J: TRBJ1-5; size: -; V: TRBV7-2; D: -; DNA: TGTGCCAGCAGCTTAGGACCCGCCGAGGGGCAGCCCCAGCATTTT; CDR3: CASSLGPAEGQPQHF
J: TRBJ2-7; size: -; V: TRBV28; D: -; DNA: TGTGCCAGCAGTTTATTTGGACGAGAGCAGTACTTC; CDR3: CASSLFGREQYF
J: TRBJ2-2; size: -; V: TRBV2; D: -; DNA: TGTGCCAGCAGTGATAAGTCAGGGACGAACACCGGGGAGCTGTTTTTT; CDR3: CASSDKSGTNTGELFF
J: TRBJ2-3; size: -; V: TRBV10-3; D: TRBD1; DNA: TGTGCCAGCAAAGCGACAGGGGGCACAGATACGCAGTATTTT; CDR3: CASKATGGTDTQYF
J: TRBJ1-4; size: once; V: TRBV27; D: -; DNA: TGTGCCAGCAGCAACAGGATTTCGGAAAAACTGTTTTTT; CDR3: CASSNRISEKLFF
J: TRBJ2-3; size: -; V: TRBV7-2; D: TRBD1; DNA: TGTGCCAGCAGCTTAGTGACAGGGGGTGGGTCAGATACGCAGTATTTT; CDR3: CASSLVTGGGSDTQYF
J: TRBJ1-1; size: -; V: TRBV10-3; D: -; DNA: TGTGCCATCAGTGAGATGGCAGGTACCAAGAACACTGAAGCTTTCTTT; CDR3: CAISEMAGTKNTEAFF
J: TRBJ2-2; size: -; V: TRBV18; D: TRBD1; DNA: TGTGCCAGCTCACCGACGCAGGGGGACACCGGGGAGCTGTTTTTT; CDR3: CASSPTQGDTGELFF
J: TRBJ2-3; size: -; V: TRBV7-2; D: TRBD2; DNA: TGTGCCAGCAGCTTACGGGCGGGGGACACAGATACGCAGTATTTT; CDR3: CASSLRAGDTDTQYF
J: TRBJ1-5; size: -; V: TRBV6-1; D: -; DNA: TGTGCCAGCAGTGAAGCAGGAACAGGCGGGGAGCCCCAGCATTTT; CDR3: CASSEAGTGGEPQHF
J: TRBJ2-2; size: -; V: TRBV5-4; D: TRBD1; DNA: TGTGCCAGTTTAAAGACAGGGGCGGGAAACACCGGGGAGCTGTTTTTT; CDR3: CASLKTGAGNTGELFF
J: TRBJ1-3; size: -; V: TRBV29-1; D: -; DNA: TGCAGCGTATACAGGGACTCTGGAAACACCATATATTTT; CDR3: CSVYRDSGNTIYF
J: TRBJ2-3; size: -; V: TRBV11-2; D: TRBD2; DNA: TGTGCCAGCAGCCAGTCTCCGGGACTAGCGGACCCTAGCACAGATACGCAGTATTTT; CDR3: CASSQSPGLADPSTDTQYF
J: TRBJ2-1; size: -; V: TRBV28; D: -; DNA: TGTGCCAGCAGTTTGGGGAGTGAGCAGTTCTTC; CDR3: CASSLGSEQFF
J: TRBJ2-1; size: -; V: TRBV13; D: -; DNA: TGTGCCAGCAGCTTAGGCACGGATGAGCAGTTCTTC; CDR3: CASSLGTDEQFF
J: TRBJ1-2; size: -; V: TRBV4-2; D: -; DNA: TGTGCCAGCAGCCACGGGGGGACCTCTAACTATGGCTACACCTTC; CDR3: CASSHGGTSNYGYTF
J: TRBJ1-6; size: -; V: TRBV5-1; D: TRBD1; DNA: TGCGCCAGCAGCTTGTCGACAGGGAGGAGTTCACCCCTCCACTTT; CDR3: CASSLSTGRSSPLHF
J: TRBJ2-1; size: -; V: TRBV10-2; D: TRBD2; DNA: TGCGCCAGCAGTGATGAGCGGGGGGGCCGAATTAGTGAGCAGTTCTTC; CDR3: CASSDERGGRISEQFF
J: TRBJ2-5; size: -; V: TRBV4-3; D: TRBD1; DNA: TGCGCCAGCAGCCTATCTAGGACAGGGCAAGAGACCCAGTACTTC; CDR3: CASSLSRTGQETQYF
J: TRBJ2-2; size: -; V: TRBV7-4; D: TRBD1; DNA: TGTGCCAGCAACCAGGGGGACCCGAACACCGGGGAGCTGTTTTTT; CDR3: CASNQGDPNTGELFF
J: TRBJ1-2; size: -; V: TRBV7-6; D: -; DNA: TGTGCCAGCAGCCCTCGGGGGTGGCCGAACGACTATGGCTACACCTTC; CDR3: CASSPRGWPNDYGYTF
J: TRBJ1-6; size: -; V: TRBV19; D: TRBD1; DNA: TGTGCCAGTAGTATGGGACAGGGGAGTTCACCCCTCCACTTT; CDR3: CASSMGQGSSPLHF
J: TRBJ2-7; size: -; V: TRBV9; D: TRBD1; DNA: TGTGCCAGCAGCGAGGGGGAGGGACAGGGGTTCCGCGAGCAGTACTTC; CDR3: CASSEGEGQGFREQYF
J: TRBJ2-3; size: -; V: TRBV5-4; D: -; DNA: TGTGCCAGCAGCTTGGACGGGCAGGCCACAGATACGCAGTATTTT; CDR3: CASSLDGQATDTQYF
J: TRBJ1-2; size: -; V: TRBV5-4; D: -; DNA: TGTGCCAGCAGCCCCGACACCTATGGCTACACCTTC; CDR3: CASSPDTYGYTF
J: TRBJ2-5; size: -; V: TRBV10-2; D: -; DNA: TGCGCCAGCAGTGAGTGGGGAGTGGAGACCCAGTACTTC; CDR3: CASSEWGVETQYF
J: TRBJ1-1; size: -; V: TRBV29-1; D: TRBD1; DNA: TGCAGCGTTGACCCGGGACAGTCGAACACTGAAGCTTTCTTT; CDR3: CSVDPGQSNTEAFF
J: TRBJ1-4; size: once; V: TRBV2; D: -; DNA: TGTGCCAGCAGTGTGGTTTTGGCGACAAGTCAAGAAAAACTGTTTTTT; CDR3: CASSVVLATSQEKLFF
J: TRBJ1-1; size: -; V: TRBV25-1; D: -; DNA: TGTGCCAGCAGTGCCTCTCGGGGGCGTGAAGCTTTCTTT; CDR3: CASSASRGREAFF
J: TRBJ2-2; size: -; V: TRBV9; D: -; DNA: TGTGCCAGCCGCGGGGGCTACAGAAACACCGGGGAGCTGTTTTTT; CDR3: CASRGGYRNTGELFF
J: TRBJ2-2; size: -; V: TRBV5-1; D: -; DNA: TGCGCCAGCAGCCGACAAAGTGGTAACACCGGGGAGCTGTTTTTT; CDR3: CASSRQSGNTGELFF
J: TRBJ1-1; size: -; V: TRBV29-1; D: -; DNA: TGCAGCGTTGTTAGTGGGGCAGGGAACACTGAAGCTTTCTTT; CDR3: CSVVSGAGNTEAFF
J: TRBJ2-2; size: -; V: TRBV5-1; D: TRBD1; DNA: TGCGCCAGCAGCTTGGATGGACAGGGGAACACCGGGGAGCTGTTTTTT; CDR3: CASSLDGQGNTGELFF
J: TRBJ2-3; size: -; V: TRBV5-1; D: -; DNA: TGCGCCAGCAGCCTCTCCGGGGCTATCACAGATACGCAGTATTTT; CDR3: CASSLSGAITDTQYF
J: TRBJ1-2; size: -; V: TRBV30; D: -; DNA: TGTGCCTGGAGTGTGACTGGCTATGGCTACACCTTC; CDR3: CAWSVTGYGYTF
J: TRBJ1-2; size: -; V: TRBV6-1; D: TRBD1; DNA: TGTGCCAGCAGTGAAGCAGGGACAGGGGCGGCCTACGGCTACACCTTC; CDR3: CASSEAGTGAAYGYTF
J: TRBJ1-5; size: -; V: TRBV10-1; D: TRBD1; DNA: TGCGCCAGCAGCCGGGACAGGTTCTACAATCAGCCCCAGCATTTT; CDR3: CASSRDRFYNQPQHF
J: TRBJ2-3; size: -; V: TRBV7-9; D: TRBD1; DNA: TGTGCCAGCAGCTTAGGGGGACAGGGGAGGTCAGATACGCAGTATTTT; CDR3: CASSLGGQGRSDTQYF
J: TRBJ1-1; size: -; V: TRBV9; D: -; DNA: TGTGCCAGCAGCCCACGGACCGGCATGAACACTGAAGCTTTCTTT; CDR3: CASSPRTGMNTEAFF
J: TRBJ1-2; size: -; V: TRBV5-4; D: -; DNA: TGTGCCAGCAGCTTGGGGGGGAGTCAGGGGAACTATGGCTACACCTTC; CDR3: CASSLGGSQGNYGYTF
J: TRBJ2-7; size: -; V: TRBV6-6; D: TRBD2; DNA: TGTGCCAGCAGGTTTTTAGCGGGGGTAGGCTACGAGCAGTACTTC; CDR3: CASRFLAGVGYEQYF
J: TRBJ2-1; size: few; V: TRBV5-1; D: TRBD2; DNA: TGCGCCAGCAGCCCACTAGCGGGGCGTTACAATGAGCAGTTCTTC; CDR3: CASSPLAGRYNEQFF
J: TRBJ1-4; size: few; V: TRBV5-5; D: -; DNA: TGTGCCAGCAGCCTACTGGTCATCGGACAAAAAAAACTGTTTTTT; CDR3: CASSLLVIGQKKLFF
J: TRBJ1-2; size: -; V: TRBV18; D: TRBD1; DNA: TGCGCCAGCTCACTATATATACCGGGACAGGGAGATGGCTACACCTTC; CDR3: CASSLYIPGQGDGYTF